Below are 9 T cell receptor beta chains sequenced from a single sample in a study of CD8+ T cells in alopecia areata. As the sequencing template, cDNA was produced by extracting RNA and reverse transcribing it. This table comes from immunoSEQ multiplex PCR, and its TCRdb copy is limited to in-frame clones, with some not included. The table has approximately 150,000 clones, around 87% seen once. The sample here was CD8+ T cells sorted from blood, taken at week 0. The receptors originated from a human donor with alopecia areata.

The genes are TRBV7-2 and TRBJ1-3; perhaps TRBD1 as D (6 bases). Between the trimmed V and J ends, which lost 4 bases and 0 bases, there was a span of 16 bases. The CDR3 sequence is 17 residues long. From germline, CDR1 is SGHTA and CDR2 FQGNSA. Here the CDR3 DNA reads TGTGCCAGCAGCTCCCCCGGGGGGGCCAGCTCTGGAAACACCATATATTTT. It is translated as CASSSPGGASSGNTIYF.

The chain is built from TRBV29-1 and TRBJ1-3, with 7 bases fitting TRBD1. Trimming at V came to 4 bases and at J to 7 bases, leaving 4 bases not matched to a gene. This CDR3 comprises 12 residues. Germline CDR1 and CDR2: SQVTM and ANQGSEA. This CDR3 is CSVGGGSNTIYF. The DNA of the CDR3 is TGCAGCGTTGGAGGGGGCAGTAACACCATATATTTT.

This sequence joins TRBV27 and TRBJ2-1, with 9 nucleotides matching TRBD2. The CDR3 consists of 15 residues. V trimming: 2 bases; J trimming: 5 bases; junction bases outside the gene matches: 4. Germline-derived CDR1 and CDR2 are MNHEY and SMNVEV (reference sequence). The CDR3: CASSLIAGVNNEQFF. CDR3 in DNA: TGTGCCAGCAGTTTAATAGCGGGAGTCAACAATGAGCAGTTCTTC.

This rearrangement joins TRBV30 to TRBJ2-2; D remains ambiguous. The V gene lost 1 base and the J gene lost 1 base, with 4 bases spanning the gap. The CDR3 length is 13 residues. Germline CDR1 reads GTSNPN; CDR2 reads SVGIG (reference sequence). The CDR3 DNA reads as TGTGCCTGGAGTGGTATGAACACCGGGGAGCTGTTTTTT. Translating it yields CAWSGMNTGELFF.

Turning to this clone: Germline is not matched at one junction end, which may reflect a read error. Other DNA sequences from this sample encode an identical CDR3 as well. The V call is TRBV5-4, the J call TRBJ2-3; D possibly matches TRBD1 or TRBD2 (7 bases each). Germline V gives CDR1 SGHNT, CDR2 YYREEE (reference sequence). CDR3 length equals 16 residues. CDR3 sequence (DNA): TGTGCCAGCAGCTTGAAGCGGGACAGACCGACAGATACGCAGTATTTC. It codes for CASSLKRDRPTDTQYF.

V gene TRBV4-1 combines with J gene TRBJ2-1, with 15 bases lining up with TRBD2. This CDR3 is built from 15 residues. Germline CDR1 reads MGHRA; CDR2 reads YSYEKL. The V gene end was trimmed by 2 bases and the J gene end by 8 bases; junction bases not matched to a gene: 1. CDR3 nucleotide sequence: TGCGCCAGCAGCCAATGGACTAGCGGGGGGGATGAGCAGTTCTTC. It specifies CASSQWTSGGDEQFF.

The rearrangement links TRBV30 to TRBJ1-6; a possible D gene is TRBD1 (6 bases). The V gene lost 5 bases and the J gene lost 0 bases, with 8 bases spanning the gap. The germline gives CDR1 GTSNPN, CDR2 SVGIG (reference sequence). The CDR3 is made up of 14 amino acids. DNA of the CDR3: TGTGCCTGGGCGGACAGCTCCTATAATTCACCCCTCCACTTT. Translation gives CAWADSSYNSPLHF.

The V and J genes are TRBV5-1 and TRBJ2-3; D is ambiguous. With 0 bases removed from V and 3 bases from J, the gap between germline ends came to 2 bases. CDR3 size: 12 residues. Germline values: CDR1 SGHRS, CDR2 YFSETQ. The CDR3 DNA reads as TGCGCCAGCAGCTTGGATACAGATACGCAGTATTTT. It encodes CASSLDTDTQYF.

The chain uses TRBV25-1 and TRBJ2-1; D unclear. Germline V gene sequence: CDR1 MGHDK, CDR2 SYGVNS. The CDR3 extends over 12 amino acids. Trimming removed 1 base at V and 2 bases at J, with 0 bases between. The CDR3 DNA reads as TGTGCCAGCAGTGAATCCTACAATGAGCAGTTCTTC. This translates into CASSESYNEQFF.